This TCR beta chain originates from a study of cytomegalovirus exposure and HLA in healthy donors. General study results and limits: With later analysis, a missense DCLRE1C variant became linked to TCR beta V- and J-gene trimming.

Remarks on this clone: Its matching antigen is unknown.

The study ran its PCR with 60 Vbeta and 13 Jbeta primers. Clones were read by immunoSEQ multiplex PCR, and TCRdb kept only the in-frame ones, dropping some. Of about 140,000 clones listed, around 86% are singletons. V lost 5 bases and J lost 6, with 16 bases in between. CDR3 length: 15 residues. Germline V CDR1 and CDR2: MNHEY, SMNVEV (reference sequence). Sequencing used PBMCs. The TCR sequence derives from a woman aged 30 to 39 in good health and CMV-seronegative. The chain combines TRBV27 with TRBJ1-4, with a tentative D call TRBD1 (6 bases). CDR3 bases: TGTGCCAGCAGTCCCCGGCAGGGGAGAGATGAAAAACTGTTTTTT. Residues: CASSPRQGRDEKLFF.